This T cell receptor (beta chain) was identified during a study of blood T cell repertoires in COVID-19 (dated by TCRdb to between 2020 and 2021). A note on the overall study: Samples covering the acute and convalescent phases of COVID-19 were provided by collaborators in the United States, Italy and Spain. The prospective study material was composed of cDNA or gDNA derived from T cells, B-cell-depleted T cells, or PBMCs. The dataset comprised deeply sampled blood TCRbeta repertoires from subjects exposed to, actively infected with, or recovered from COVID-19. The repertoires were released in a freely available public database intended as a resource for research on the immune response to SARS-CoV-2. Samples came from the ongoing ImmuneRACE study (first 160 participants) plus 1,254 subjects from 6 global collaborators. Sample metadata almost always included a de-identified subject ID, COVID-19 status, age in years and sex. HLA class I and class II types, where available, came from metadata supplied by the sample provider rather than from assay-based typing.

The study at large found these results: Clinical and demographic metadata were provided uncurated, with the amount varying by source and participant.

To note about this clone: The clone's antigen remains unknown. Base qualities were left out, and no much larger clone turns up one base away.

TCRbeta CDR3 regions were amplified from genomic DNA by means of the immunoSEQ Assay, a bias-controlled multiplex PCR. In the source study's methods: Nucleated cell counts per sample were estimated from amplification of reference gene primers within the assay. To quantify the absolute abundance of each unique TCRbeta CDR3 rearrangement, sequence reads were collapsed and filtered. For each sample, productive Simpson clonality was calculated as the square root of Simpson's diversity index across productive rearrangements. What TCRdb holds here is the immuneACCESS table cut down to in-frame rearrangements. Part of the clones is not present; checked against another copy, under half of the missing clones reflect an unresolved V gene, and the others are unexplained. V and J calls and clone size are those listed in that table; D and trimming were worked out from the DNA. In all, the sample holds 95,000 to 150,000 clones, and approximately 90% of those were seen once. The top ten clones comprise about 4.5% of the sample.

Each collaborating institution followed its own protocols to collect whole blood in K2EDTA tubes. For TCRbeta analysis, collaborator samples were shipped as frozen whole blood, as isolated PBMCs, or as DNA extracted from either sample type. The clonotype comes from a middle-aged man with acute or convalescent COVID-19. The sequenced sample was peripheral blood.

The CDR3 is CSVKGALSYEQYF. The DNA sequence is as follows: TGCAGCGTCAAAGGGGCCCTCTCCTACGAGCAGTACTTC. The V and J genes are TRBV29-1 and TRBJ2-7, and TRBD1 may be the D gene, going by 5 matching bases. CDR1 and CDR2 are read off the germline V gene as SQVTM and ANQGSEA. Trimming costs V 6 bases and J 0 bases, and their ends lie 12 bases apart. The CDR3, from cysteine to phenylalanine, totals 13 residues. Only the CDR3 region is kept as DNA, spanning 39 bases read in frame from base 1.